The 8 T cell receptor beta chains below were found in one sample sequenced in a study of OX40 agonist ivuxolimab in advanced cancers. Clones were read by immunoSEQ multiplex PCR, and TCRdb kept only the in-frame ones, dropping some. The repertoire holds some 63,000 clones, 85% to 95% seen once, with roughly 18% in the top ten. The sample was CD4+ or CD8+ T cells sorted from blood, taken in a trial of the OX40 agonist ivuxolimab. These TCRs come from an adult with an advanced solid tumor such as melanoma, head and neck, liver or kidney cancer.

The rearrangement joins TRBV7-6 to TRBJ1-1; 7 bases line up with TRBD1. The germline CDR1 and CDR2 sequences are SGHVS and FNYEAQ. CDR3 length equals 15 residues. The V and J ends lost 5 bases and 0 bases, in that order; junction bases with no gene match: 6. The CDR3 bases are TGTGCCAGCAGCGCCCGACAGGGTTTGAACACTGAAGCTTTCTTT. This gives the protein CASSARQGLNTEAFF.

V gene TRBV5-4 combines with J gene TRBJ2-5, with TRBD1 matching 9 bases. Germline V lookup: CDR1 SGHNT, CDR2 YYREEE (reference sequence). Trimming at V came to 0 bases and at J to 5 bases, leaving 8 bases not matched to a gene. The CDR3 totals 16 residues. The CDR3 coding sequence is TGTGCCAGCAGCTTGGGGGGACAGGGTGGAGGGGAGACCCAGTACTTC. Protein sequence: CASSLGGQGGGETQYF.

This clone was seen once. The chain carries TRBV2 and TRBJ1-1; 8 bases map to TRBD1. This CDR3 region has 17 residues. V shed 6 bases, J shed 2 bases, and the junction held 14 bases outside the gene matches. The germline CDR1 and CDR2 sequences are SNHLY and FYNNEI. The CDR3: CASRTIQGVTYNTEAFF. Here the CDR3 DNA reads TGTGCCAGCAGAACCATACAGGGGGTAACGTACAACACTGAAGCTTTCTTT.

The V call is TRBV7-2, the J call TRBJ2-7; D is uncertain. The CDR3 has 12 residues. V lost 2 bases to trimming and J lost 5 bases, with 7 bases between them. Germline assignment: CDR1 SGHTA and CDR2 FQGNSA. The CDR3 DNA is TGTGCCAGCAGCTTATATTGGCACGAGCAGTACTTC. Protein product: CASSLYWHEQYF.

This rearrangement joins TRBV15 to TRBJ2-1; TRBD2 is a possible D gene (5 bases). Germline V gene lookup returns CDR1 LNHNV and CDR2 YYDKDF (reference sequence). The CDR3 is 16 amino acids. V was cut by 0 bases and J by 7 bases, with 16 bases left in between. In DNA, the CDR3 is TGTGCCACCAGCAGAGATCGTAGTGGTCCGGGAAATGAGCAGTTCTTC. It yields the protein CATSRDRSGPGNEQFF.

The chain couples TRBV4-3 to TRBJ1-4; tentative D call: TRBD1 (5 bases). Between the trimmed V and J ends, which lost 1 base and 5 bases, there was a span of 11 bases. CDR3 length equals 15 residues. Germline V lookup: CDR1 LGHNA, CDR2 YSLEER. This CDR3 is CASSQGRQWNEKLFF. CDR3 bases: TGCGCCAGCAGCCAAGGCCGACAGTGGAATGAAAAACTGTTTTTT.

This chain joins TRBV5-1 and TRBJ2-1; TRBD1 aligns across 9 bases. Germline V gene data show CDR1 as SGHRS and CDR2 as YFSETQ. There are 15 residues in the CDR3. V was clipped by 2 bases and J by 8 bases; unmatched bases: 8. CDR3 DNA sequence: TGCGCCAGCAGCTTTACAGGGGGCGAGGCTGATGAGCAGTTCTTC. Protein: CASSFTGGEADEQFF.

In its sample, this clone is medium-sized. The chain recombines TRBV7-9 with TRBJ2-7; possible D gene TRBD1, 6 bases. Trimming took 2 bases from V and 2 from J, leaving 10 bases between them. From germline, CDR1 is SEHNR and CDR2 FQNEAQ (reference sequence). The CDR3 consists of 14 residues. This CDR3 reads CASSLTGNPYEQYF. CDR3 nucleotides: TGTGCCAGCAGCTTAACAGGGAATCCCTACGAGCAGTACTTC.